Listed below are T cell receptor beta chains from one sample, sequenced in a study of blood T cell repertoires in COVID-19. Clones were sequenced by immunoSEQ multiplex PCR, and TCRdb holds only the in-frame ones, with some missing. The repertoire includes 45,000 to 70,000 clones, 87% of them detected once, and approximately 6% sits in the top ten. The sequencing input was peripheral blood. The receptors were gathered from a woman aged 55-69 years with COVID-19, enrolled during active disease. The CDR3 runs from the conserved cysteine through the conserved F or W. A D gene is named only where the DNA matches it firmly. Some rows mark clone size as missing; the rest say once, few, many or name a class of expanded clone.

CDR3 DNA,CDR3 protein,clone size,D gene,V gene,J gene,CDR3 length
TGTGCCAGCAGTTACCCGAGCACTAGAGCCGTGCAGTTCTTC,CASSYPSTRAVQFF,NA,NA,TRBV6-5,TRBJ2-1,14
TGTGCCAGCAGCTTAGCGGGGCAAAGCCGAGAAGCTTTCTTT,CASSLAGQSREAFF,once,NA,TRBV7-8,TRBJ1-1,14
TGTGCCAGCAGTCGGGTCCCAGATACGCAGTATTTT,CASSRVPDTQYF,NA,NA,TRBV6-5,TRBJ2-3,12
TGTGCCAGCAGACAGGGGAGAAACAACTCACCCCTCCACTTT,CASRQGRNNSPLHF,NA,TRBD1,TRBV2,TRBJ1-6,14
TGTGCCAGTAGTGTGACAGGGGAACACTTCAACTATGGCTACACCTTC,CASSVTGEHFNYGYTF,few,TRBD1,TRBV19,TRBJ1-2,16
TGTGCCAGCAGCTTAGCGAATACTGGCAGGGGAAATGAAAAACTGTTTTTT,CASSLANTGRGNEKLFF,NA,NA,TRBV7-2,TRBJ1-4,17
TGTGCCAGCAGCCAAGATCTGGTGGTAGCGGGAGGCTACGAGCAGTACTTC,CASSQDLVVAGGYEQYF,NA,TRBD2,TRBV4-2,TRBJ2-7,17
TGTGCCAGCAGGAACCCTAGCGGAGCCACCTACGAGCAGTACTTC,CASRNPSGATYEQYF,NA,TRBD2,TRBV6-5,TRBJ2-7,15
TGTGCCAGCGGGACTTTGACCATCTATGGCTACACCTTC,CASGTLTIYGYTF,NA,NA,TRBV6-5,TRBJ1-2,13
TGTGCCAGCAGACAGGGCCTTCAGCCCCAGCATTTT,CASRQGLQPQHF,NA,NA,TRBV6-5,TRBJ1-5,12
TGTGCCAGTAGTAACAGGGTACTATCACGGGAGACCCAGTACTTC,CASSNRVLSRETQYF,NA,NA,TRBV19,TRBJ2-5,15
TGTGCCAGCAGTGAAGGAACAGATAGCAATCAGCCCCAGCATTTT,CASSEGTDSNQPQHF,few,NA,TRBV6-1,TRBJ1-5,15
TGTGCCAGCTCAGCGAGGACTAGCGGGAGAGGTCTCTCTGGGGCCAACGTCCTGACTTTC,CASSARTSGRGLSGANVLTF,once,TRBD2,TRBV18,TRBJ2-6,20
TGCGCCAGCAGCTTGGGGGGGCAAATGAACACTGAAGCTTTCTTT,CASSLGGQMNTEAFF,NA,NA,TRBV5-1,TRBJ1-1,15
TGTGCCAGCAGTTCCGTTCGGTACCAAGAGACCCAGTACTTC,CASSSVRYQETQYF,NA,NA,TRBV28,TRBJ2-5,14
TGTGCCAGCAGCTTGGTCGCAGCGAGTCAGCCCCAGCATTTT,CASSLVAASQPQHF,NA,NA,TRBV5-8,TRBJ1-5,14
TGTGCCAGCAGGTTCTCAGGCTCCCCGTCCAGTGAGCAGTTCTTC,CASRFSGSPSSEQFF,NA,NA,TRBV6-5,TRBJ2-1,15
TGCAGTGCTAGTCTAGCGGGAGGGCGCCACGAGCAGTACTTC,CSASLAGGRHEQYF,NA,TRBD2,TRBV20-1,TRBJ2-7,14
TGTGCCAGTAGTATCCCGGGACAGGGGATTTTGGGTGGCTACACCTTC,CASSIPGQGILGGYTF,NA,TRBD1,TRBV19,TRBJ1-2,16
TGTGCCAGCAGTTTCGGGGGAGGCGCGTCGGAGACCCAGTACTTC,CASSFGGGASETQYF,NA,NA,TRBV27,TRBJ2-5,15
TGTGCCAGTAGTAACGCTTTCCGGGATGATGAGCAGTTCTTC,CASSNAFRDDEQFF,NA,NA,TRBV19,TRBJ2-1,14
TGTGCCAGTAGTATCAGGGCAACTAATGAAAAACTGTTTTTT,CASSIRATNEKLFF,NA,NA,TRBV19,TRBJ1-4,14
TGTGCCTGGAGGACAGGGTTTGAAGCTTTCTTT,CAWRTGFEAFF,few,TRBD1,TRBV30,TRBJ1-1,11
TGTGCCAGCATTCAGGGTGGCCTTAATGAAAAACTGTTTTTT,CASIQGGLNEKLFF,NA,NA,TRBV6-5,TRBJ1-4,14
TGTGCCACCAGCAGAGGGGGAGGGACCCAGCCCCAGCATTTT,CATSRGGGTQPQHF,NA,NA,TRBV15,TRBJ1-5,14
TGTGCCAGCAGCCACGGGACAGTCTTCTATGGCTACACCTTC,CASSHGTVFYGYTF,NA,TRBD1,TRBV3-1/TRBV3-2,TRBJ1-2,14
TGTGCCAGCAGCTATCTTCGGGGCGGGGAGCTGTTTTTT,CASSYLRGGELFF,NA,NA,TRBV3-1/TRBV3-2,TRBJ2-2,13
TGTGCCAGCAGTCTGGACGGGAGCTCCTACGAGCAGTACTTC,CASSLDGSSYEQYF,once,NA,TRBV5-4,TRBJ2-7,14
TGTGCCAGCAGCGTATTCTCGAGAGGGCCGACCACCGGGGAGCTGTTTTTT,CASSVFSRGPTTGELFF,NA,NA,TRBV9,TRBJ2-2,17
TGTGCCAGCAGCTCAGGGGCCGGTAGAAACATTCAGTACTTC,CASSSGAGRNIQYF,NA,NA,TRBV5-8,TRBJ2-4,14
TGTGCCAGCAGTTTGAGGCGGGCGGCCCAGCCCCAGCATTTT,CASSLRRAAQPQHF,NA,NA,TRBV28,TRBJ1-5,14
TGTGCCAGCAGTGAGTGGCAGGGGGGCGGCAATCAGCCCCAGCATTTT,CASSEWQGGGNQPQHF,NA,TRBD1,TRBV6-1,TRBJ1-5,16
TGTGCCAGCAGTTACAGGGGGCCGAACACTGAAGCTTTCTTT,CASSYRGPNTEAFF,NA,TRBD1,TRBV6-6,TRBJ1-1,14
TGTGCCATCAGTGAGTCAGCGGGAGGGTACACCGGGGAGCTGTTTTTT,CAISESAGGYTGELFF,few,TRBD2,TRBV10-3,TRBJ2-2,16